The sequence of this T cell receptor beta chain was determined in a study of T cells in Graves' hyperthyroidism and ophthalmopathy. From RNA transcripts, TCR beta CDR3 regions were amplified. First-round RT-PCR with HTBI primers amplified the TCR CDR3 region. TCRdb reprocessed the multiplex PCR reads with MiXCR, giving one entry per CDR3 protein. Of some 340,000 distinct CDR3 sequences listed, approximately 15% are singletons. Those patients with uncontrolled infection, other autoimmune disease, pregnancy or lactation were excluded. Germline V gene data show CDR1 as MNHEY and CDR2 as SMNVEV (reference sequence). This CDR3 contains 16 residues. V lost 7 bases and J lost 6; bases outside the gene matches: 10.

The material sequenced was blood. The rearrangement joins TRBV27 to TRBJ2-1; the match to TRBD2 covers 12 bases. The TCR originated in a woman aged 40-49 years with Graves' ophthalmopathy. The CDR3 sequence is CASTSRGTSGFNEQFF. CDR3 bases: TGTGCCAGCACCTCCCGAGGGACTAGCGGGTTCAATGAGCAGTTCTTC.